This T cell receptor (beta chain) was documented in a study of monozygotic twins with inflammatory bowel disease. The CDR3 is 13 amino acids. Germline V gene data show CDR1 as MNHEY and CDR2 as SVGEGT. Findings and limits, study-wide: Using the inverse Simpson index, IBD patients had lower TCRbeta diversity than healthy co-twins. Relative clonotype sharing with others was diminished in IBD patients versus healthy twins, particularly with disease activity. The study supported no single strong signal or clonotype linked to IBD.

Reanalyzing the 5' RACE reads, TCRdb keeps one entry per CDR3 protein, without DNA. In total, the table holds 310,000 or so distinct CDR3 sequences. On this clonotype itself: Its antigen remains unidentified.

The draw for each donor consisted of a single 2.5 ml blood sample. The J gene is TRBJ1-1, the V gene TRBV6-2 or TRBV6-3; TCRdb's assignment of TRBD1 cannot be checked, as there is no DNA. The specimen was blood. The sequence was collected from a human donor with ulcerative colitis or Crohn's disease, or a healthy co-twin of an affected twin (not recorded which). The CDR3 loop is CASRPTGGTEAFF.